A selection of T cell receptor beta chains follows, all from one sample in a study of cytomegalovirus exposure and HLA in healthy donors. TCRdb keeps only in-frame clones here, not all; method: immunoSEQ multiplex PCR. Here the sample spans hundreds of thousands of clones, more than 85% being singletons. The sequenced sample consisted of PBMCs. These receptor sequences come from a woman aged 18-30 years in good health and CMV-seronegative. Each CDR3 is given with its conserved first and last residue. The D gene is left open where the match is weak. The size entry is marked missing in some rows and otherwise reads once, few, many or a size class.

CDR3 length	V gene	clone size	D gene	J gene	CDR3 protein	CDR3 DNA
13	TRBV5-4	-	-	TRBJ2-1	CASSSAAPETGFF	TGTGCCAGCAGCTCCGCGGCGCCCGAAACGGGGTTCTTC
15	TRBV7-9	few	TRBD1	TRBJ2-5	CASSLSPTGEETQYF	TGTGCCAGCAGCTTATCCCCAACAGGGGAGGAGACCCAGTACTTC
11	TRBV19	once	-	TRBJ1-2	CASTEAGEHTF	TGTGCCAGTACAGAGGCAGGGGAACACACCTTC
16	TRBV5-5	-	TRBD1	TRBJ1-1	CASSLEPGQGGTEAFF	TGTGCCAGCAGCTTGGAACCGGGACAGGGGGGTACTGAAGCTTTCTTT
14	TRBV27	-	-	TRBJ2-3	CASSPDGSTDTQYF	TGTGCCAGCAGTCCCGACGGGAGCACAGATACGCAGTATTTT
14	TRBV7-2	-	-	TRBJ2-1	CASSLGSKPYEQFF	TGTGCCAGCAGCTTAGGATCAAAGCCCTATGAGCAGTTCTTC
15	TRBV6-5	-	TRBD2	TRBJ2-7	CASSLYSSGTYEQYF	TGTGCCAGCAGTCTTTATTCTAGCGGAACCTACGAGCAGTACTTC
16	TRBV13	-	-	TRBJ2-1	CASSLGEKGYYNEQFF	TGTGCCAGCAGCTTAGGGGAAAAGGGGTACTACAATGAGCAGTTCTTC
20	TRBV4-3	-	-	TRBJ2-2	CASSQDPPHARQSYTGELFF	TGCGCCAGCAGCCAAGATCCCCCCCACGCGAGACAGAGCTACACCGGGGAGCTGTTTTTT
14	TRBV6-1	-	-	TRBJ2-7	CASSASGSSYEQYF	TGTGCCAGCAGCGCCTCGGGTTCCTCCTACGAGCAGTACTTC
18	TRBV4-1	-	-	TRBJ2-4	CASSPSPWSTLAKNIQYF	TGCGCCAGCAGCCCCTCTCCCTGGAGTACCTTAGCCAAAAACATTCAGTACTTC
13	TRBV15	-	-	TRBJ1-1	CATSKEGNTEAFF	TGTGCCACCAGCAAGGAGGGAAACACTGAAGCTTTCTTT
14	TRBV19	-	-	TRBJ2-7	CASSIRGTYYEQYF	TGTGCCAGTAGTATAAGGGGAACCTACTACGAGCAGTACTTC
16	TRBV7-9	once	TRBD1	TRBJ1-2	CASSLGTTRDRDGYTF	TGTGCCAGCAGCTTAGGTACAACTCGGGACAGGGACGGCTACACCTTC
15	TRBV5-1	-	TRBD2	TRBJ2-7	CASSLVASGPYEQYF	TGCGCCAGCAGCTTGGTGGCTAGCGGTCCCTACGAGCAGTACTTC
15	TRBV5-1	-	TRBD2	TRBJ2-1	CASSLIAGEGNEQFF	TGCGCCAGCAGCTTGATCGCGGGAGAAGGCAATGAGCAGTTCTTC
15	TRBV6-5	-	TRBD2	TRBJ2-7	CASTPAGYSTYEQYF	TGTGCCAGCACGCCAGCGGGGTACTCGACCTACGAGCAGTACTTC
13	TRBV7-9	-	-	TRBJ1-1	CSSSFSENTEAFF	TGTTCCAGCAGCTTTTCAGAGAACACTGAAGCTTTCTTT
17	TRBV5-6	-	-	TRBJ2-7	CASSLTGGASLPSEQYF	TGTGCCAGCAGCTTGACCGGCGGGGCGAGCTTACCATCCGAGCAGTACTTC
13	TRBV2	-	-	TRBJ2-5	CASSGTVQETQYF	TGTGCCAGCAGTGGGACAGTTCAAGAGACCCAGTACTTC
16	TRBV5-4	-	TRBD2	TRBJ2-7	CASSRGLAGGPYEQYF	TGTGCCAGCAGCCGGGGACTAGCGGGAGGCCCCTACGAGCAGTACTTC
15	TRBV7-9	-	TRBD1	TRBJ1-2	CASSPGQGFIYGYTF	TGTGCCAGCAGCCCCGGACAGGGATTTATCTATGGCTACACCTTC
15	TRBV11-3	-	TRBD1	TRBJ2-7	CASTETGGSFYEQYF	TGTGCCAGCACCGAAACAGGGGGCAGTTTTTACGAGCAGTACTTC
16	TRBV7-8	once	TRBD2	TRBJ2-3	CASSSRLAGGRDTQYF	TGTGCCAGCAGCTCCCGACTAGCGGGAGGTAGGGATACGCAGTATTTT
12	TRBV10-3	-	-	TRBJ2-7	CAISESVVEQYF	TGTGCCATCAGTGAATCGGTTGTCGAGCAGTACTTC
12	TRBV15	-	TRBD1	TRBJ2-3	CATSRTGATQYF	TGTGCCACCAGCAGGACAGGGGCCACGCAGTATTTT
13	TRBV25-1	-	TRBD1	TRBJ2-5	CASSGTGSETQYF	TGTGCCAGCTCCGGGACAGGATCTGAGACCCAGTACTTC
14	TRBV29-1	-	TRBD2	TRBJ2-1	CSPNGLAGVDEQFF	TGCAGCCCCAACGGACTAGCGGGAGTAGATGAGCAGTTCTTC
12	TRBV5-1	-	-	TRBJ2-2	CASTGNTGELFF	TGCGCCAGCACCGGGAACACCGGGGAGCTGTTTTTT
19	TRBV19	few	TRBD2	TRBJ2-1	CASSQTPGLAGESYNEQFF	TGTGCCAGTAGTCAGACACCGGGACTAGCGGGAGAGTCGTACAATGAGCAGTTCTTC